A selection of T cell receptor beta chains follows, all from one sample in a study of CD8+ T cells in alopecia areata. Generated by immunoSEQ multiplex PCR, the TCRdb table keeps only in-frame clones and is missing some. The repertoire holds under 200,000 clones, with approximately 57% as singletons. The sequencing here drew on CD4+ T cells sorted from blood, taken at week 24, from a patient treated with tofacitinib. These receptors were collected from a human donor with alopecia areata. CDR3s include the opening cysteine and the closing phenylalanine or tryptophan. The D gene is left open where the match is weak. A row's size may be missing; if present it is once, few, many or a size class.

V gene,J gene,D gene,clone size,CDR3 protein,CDR3 DNA
TRBV2,TRBJ1-1,-,-,CASRVGSGTEAFF,TGTGCCAGCAGGGTTGGGTCGGGCACTGAAGCTTTCTTT
TRBV10-3,TRBJ1-2,TRBD1,many,CAISPPGQDHGYTF,TGTGCCATCAGCCCCCCAGGACAGGACCATGGCTACACCTTC
TRBV20-1,TRBJ1-6,TRBD1,-,CSARLGQGDHF,TGCAGTGCTAGGTTGGGACAGGGGGACCACTTT
TRBV29-1,TRBJ1-2,TRBD1,-,CSVYPTGGKYGYTF,TGCAGCGTTTACCCGACAGGGGGGAAGTATGGCTACACCTTC
TRBV4-2,TRBJ2-7,TRBD1,-,CASSPGTGADEQYF,TGTGCCAGCAGCCCAGGGACAGGGGCAGACGAGCAGTACTTC
TRBV7-6,TRBJ2-7,-,-,CASSPKVSYEQYF,TGTGCCAGCAGCCCGAAGGTCTCCTACGAGCAGTACTTC
TRBV29-1,TRBJ2-7,-,-,CSVARRQSYEQYF,TGCAGCGTTGCTCGGAGACAGAGCTACGAGCAGTACTTC
TRBV4-2,TRBJ2-5,TRBD2,-,CASSQDLRGEETQYF,TGTGCCAGCAGCCAAGATCTGCGGGGGGAAGAGACCCAGTACTTC
TRBV5-1,TRBJ1-1,-,-,CASSLGRSNTEAFF,TGCGCCAGCAGCTTGGGACGGTCGAACACTGAAGCTTTCTTT
TRBV7-2,TRBJ2-5,-,few,CASSIKRETQYF,TGTGCCAGCAGCATAAAACGGGAGACCCAGTACTTC
TRBV4-2,TRBJ2-1,TRBD2,few,CASSQGPAGSSYNEQFF,TGTGCCAGCAGCCAAGGCCCAGCGGGGAGCTCCTACAATGAGCAGTTCTTC
TRBV5-1,TRBJ1-2,TRBD1,-,CASSSAAGGSNYGYTF,TGCGCCAGCAGCTCAGCAGCAGGGGGTTCGAACTATGGCTACACCTTC
TRBV7-2,TRBJ2-7,-,-,CASSPRTGLTSYEQYF,TGTGCCAGCAGCCCACGAACAGGGTTAACCTCCTACGAGCAGTACTTC
TRBV7-9,TRBJ2-1,TRBD1,few,CASSLTGSYNEQFF,TGTGCCAGCAGCCTGACAGGGTCCTACAATGAGCAGTTCTTC
TRBV5-4,TRBJ2-5,-,few,CASSPDRRETQYF,TGTGCCAGCAGCCCCGACAGACGGGAGACCCAGTACTTC
TRBV2,TRBJ2-2,-,-,CASRHRSGAASNTGELFF,TGTGCCAGCAGGCATCGTTCAGGGGCTGCTTCGAACACCGGGGAGCTGTTTTTT
TRBV7-2,TRBJ2-2,-,-,CASSLAPGATGELFF,TGTGCCAGCAGCTTAGCCCCGGGGGCCACCGGGGAGCTGTTTTTT
TRBV13,TRBJ2-2,-,-,CASSGTWAGELFF,TGTGCCAGCAGCGGGACTTGGGCCGGGGAGCTGTTTTTT
TRBV10-2,TRBJ2-5,TRBD1,-,CASRVGQGVTETQYF,TGCGCCAGCAGGGTGGGACAGGGGGTGACGGAGACCCAGTACTTC
TRBV7-9,TRBJ2-1,TRBD1,-,CASSLIRGLYNEQFF,TGTGCCAGCAGCTTGATCAGGGGGCTCTACAATGAGCAGTTCTTC
TRBV29-1,TRBJ2-3,TRBD2,-,CSARGTSGARADTQYF,TGCAGCGCTCGAGGGACTAGCGGGGCAAGGGCAGATACGCAGTATTTT
TRBV18,TRBJ1-6,-,few,CASSPIGSSSPLHF,TGTGCCAGCTCACCCATAGGATCGAGTTCACCCCTCCACTTT
TRBV18,TRBJ1-2,-,once,CASSAVVAGELNGYTF,TGTGCCAGCTCGGCGGTGGTGGCAGGGGAGCTAAATGGCTACACCTTC
TRBV29-1,TRBJ2-5,-,-,CSVIGGETQYF,TGCAGCGTTATCGGGGGAGAGACCCAGTACTTC
TRBV11-2,TRBJ2-7,-,few,CASSLEPVGEQYF,TGTGCCAGCAGCTTAGAGCCGGTGGGCGAGCAGTACTTC
TRBV7-2,TRBJ1-5,-,-,CASSLGPNQPQHF,TGTGCCAGCAGCTTAGGCCCCAATCAGCCCCAGCATTTT
TRBV7-9,TRBJ2-3,-,-,CASSSPRTARATDTQYF,TGTGCCAGCAGCTCCCCACGGACGGCCCGAGCAACAGATACGCAGTATTTT
TRBV27,TRBJ1-6,TRBD1,-,CASRQQGSNSPLHF,TGTGCCAGCAGGCAACAGGGGTCGAATTCACCCCTCCACTTT
TRBV7-7,TRBJ2-2,-,once,CASSLDNTGELFF,TGTGCTAGCAGCTTAGACAACACCGGGGAGCTGTTTTTT
TRBV18,TRBJ2-5,-,-,CASSPRPDETQYF,TGTGCCAGCTCACCACGTCCAGACGAGACCCAGTACTTC
TRBV27,TRBJ1-2,-,-,CASRPEHSIGYTF,TGTGCCAGCAGGCCAGAGCACTCTATCGGCTACACCTTC
TRBV2,TRBJ1-6,TRBD1,few,CASRGTAANSPLHF,TGTGCCAGCAGAGGGACAGCCGCCAATTCACCCCTCCACTTT
TRBV27,TRBJ2-5,TRBD2,-,CASSYTGGGTQETQYF,TGTGCCAGCAGCTACACGGGAGGGGGGACCCAAGAGACCCAGTACTTC
TRBV7-3,TRBJ2-7,TRBD1,-,CASSPGTAPYEQYF,TGTGCCAGCAGCCCTGGGACAGCTCCCTACGAGCAGTACTTC
TRBV4-1,TRBJ2-7,TRBD1,-,CASSQGQGARYEQYF,TGCGCCAGCAGCCAAGGACAGGGGGCGCGGTACGAGCAGTACTTC
TRBV29-1,TRBJ2-3,TRBD2,-,CSLQLAGRDTQYF,TGCAGCCTCCAGCTAGCGGGGAGAGATACGCAGTATTTT
TRBV7-3,TRBJ2-1,-,once,CASSLQAPNYNEQFF,TGTGCCAGCAGCTTACAGGCACCGAACTACAATGAGCAGTTCTTC
TRBV18,TRBJ1-6,TRBD1,-,CASSYDRVNSPLHF,TGTGCCAGCTCCTACGACAGGGTTAATTCACCCCTCCACTTT
TRBV10-2,TRBJ2-2,-,many,CASSRTDPNTGELFF,TGCGCCAGCAGTCGGACGGACCCGAACACCGGGGAGCTGTTTTTT
TRBV29-1,TRBJ1-1,-,-,CSVGKGSNTEAFF,TGCAGCGTTGGTAAGGGATCGAACACTGAAGCTTTCTTT
TRBV5-6,TRBJ2-1,-,-,CASSLEPHNEQFF,TGTGCCAGCAGCTTGGAACCCCACAATGAGCAGTTCTTC
TRBV4-1,TRBJ1-2,-,once,CASSQDQTNYGYTF,TGCGCCAGCAGCCAAGATCAAACAAACTATGGCTACACCTTC
TRBV19,TRBJ2-4,TRBD1,few,CASSEIDRGGNIQYF,TGTGCCAGTAGCGAAATCGACAGGGGTGGAAACATTCAGTACTTC
TRBV7-3,TRBJ2-2,-,few,CASSRGSTGELFF,TGTGCCAGCAGCCGTGGGAGCACCGGGGAGCTGTTTTTT
TRBV30,TRBJ1-5,-,-,CAWSVDGKAQHF,TGTGCCTGGAGTGTAGACGGGAAAGCTCAGCATTTT
TRBV7-2,TRBJ1-3,-,-,CASTELGRENGNTIYF,TGTGCCAGCACCGAATTGGGACGGGAGAATGGAAACACCATATATTTT
TRBV19,TRBJ2-7,-,once,CASSIGSYEQYF,TGTGCCAGTAGTATAGGATCCTACGAGCAGTACTTC
TRBV27,TRBJ2-7,-,few,CASRSSYEQYF,TGTGCCAGCAGATCGTCCTACGAGCAGTACTTC
TRBV5-1,TRBJ2-2,TRBD1,-,CASSPGQGANTGELFF,TGCGCCAGCAGCCCGGGACAGGGGGCGAACACCGGGGAGCTGTTTTTT
TRBV6-6,TRBJ2-5,-,-,CASSSDRAGAQYF,TGTGCCAGCAGCTCAGACAGGGCGGGGGCCCAGTACTTC
TRBV6-5,TRBJ1-2,TRBD1,-,CASSASAGTVYGYTF,TGTGCCAGCAGTGCATCCGCCGGGACAGTCTATGGCTACACCTTC